This T cell receptor beta chain was sequenced for a study of T cell changes during pregnancy in multiple sclerosis. The table came from immunoSEQ multiplex PCR; TCRdb's copy has only in-frame clones and leaves some out. The sample lists around 50,000 clones; 80% to 95% were seen once. Germline lookup yields CDR1 MNHNS and CDR2 SASEGT. This CDR3 spans 14 amino acids. V gave up 8 bases and J gave up 3 bases; unmatched junction bases: 6. Sample: CD4+ T cells from peripheral blood mononuclear cells, taken after pregnancy. The gene calls are TRBV6-1 and TRBJ2-2, with 7 bases identical to TRBD2. The clonotype was recovered from a female donor in good health, enrolled as a control in a pregnancy study. DNA of the CDR3: TGTGCCAGCGCCAGGGAGGGCTACACCGGGGAGCTGTTTTTT. Translation gives CASAREGYTGELFF.